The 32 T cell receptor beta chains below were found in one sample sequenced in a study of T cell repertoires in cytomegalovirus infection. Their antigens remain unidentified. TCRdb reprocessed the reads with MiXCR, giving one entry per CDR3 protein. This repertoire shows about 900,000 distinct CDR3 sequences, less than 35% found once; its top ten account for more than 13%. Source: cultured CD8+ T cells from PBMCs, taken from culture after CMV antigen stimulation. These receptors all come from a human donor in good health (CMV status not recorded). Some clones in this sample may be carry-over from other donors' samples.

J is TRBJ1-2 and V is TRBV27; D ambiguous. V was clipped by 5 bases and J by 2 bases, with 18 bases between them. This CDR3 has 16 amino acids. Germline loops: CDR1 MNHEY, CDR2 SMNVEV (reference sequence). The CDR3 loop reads CASSPSAGVRNYGYTF. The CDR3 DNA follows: TGTGCCAGCAGTCCATCCGCCGGGGTTCGGAACTATGGCTACACCTTC.

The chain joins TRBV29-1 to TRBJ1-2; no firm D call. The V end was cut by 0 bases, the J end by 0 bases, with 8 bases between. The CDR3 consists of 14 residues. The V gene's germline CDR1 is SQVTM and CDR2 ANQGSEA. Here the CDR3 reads CSVEEAGSNYGYTF. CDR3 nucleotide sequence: TGCAGCGTTGAAGAGGCAGGTTCTAACTATGGCTACACCTTC.

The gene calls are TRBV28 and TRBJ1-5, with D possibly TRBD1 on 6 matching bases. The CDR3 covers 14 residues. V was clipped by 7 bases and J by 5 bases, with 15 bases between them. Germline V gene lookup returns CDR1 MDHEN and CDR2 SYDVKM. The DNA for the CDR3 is TGTGCCAGCAACCTCAGGGGATTCGATCAGCCCCAGCATTTT. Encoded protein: CASNLRGFDQPQHF.

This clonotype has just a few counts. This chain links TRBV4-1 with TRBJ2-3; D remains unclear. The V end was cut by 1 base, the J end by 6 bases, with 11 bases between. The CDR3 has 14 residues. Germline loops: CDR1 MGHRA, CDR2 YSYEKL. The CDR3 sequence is CASSQGPQSDTQYF. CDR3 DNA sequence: TGCGCCAGCAGCCAAGGCCCCCAATCGGATACGCAGTATTTT.

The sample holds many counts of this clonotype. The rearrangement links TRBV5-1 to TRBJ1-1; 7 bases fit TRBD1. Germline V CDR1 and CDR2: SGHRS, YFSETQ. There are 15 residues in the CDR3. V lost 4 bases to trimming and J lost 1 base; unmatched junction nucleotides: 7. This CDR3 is CASSPGQVTNTEAFF. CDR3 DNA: TGCGCCAGCAGCCCAGGACAGGTGACGAACACTGAAGCTTTCTTT.

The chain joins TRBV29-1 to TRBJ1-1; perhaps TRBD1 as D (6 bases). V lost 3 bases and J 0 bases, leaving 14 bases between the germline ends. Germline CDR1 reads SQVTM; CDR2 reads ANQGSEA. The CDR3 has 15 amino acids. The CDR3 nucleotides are TGCAGCGTTGACGGGGGCCAGGGCTTGAACACTGAAGCTTTCTTT. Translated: CSVDGGQGLNTEAFF.

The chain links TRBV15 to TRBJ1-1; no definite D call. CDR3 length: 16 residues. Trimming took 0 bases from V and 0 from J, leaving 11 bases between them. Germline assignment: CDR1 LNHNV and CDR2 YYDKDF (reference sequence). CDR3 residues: CATSRDLGGMNTEAFF. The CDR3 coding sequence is TGTGCCACCAGCAGAGATTTGGGCGGAATGAACACTGAAGCTTTCTTT.

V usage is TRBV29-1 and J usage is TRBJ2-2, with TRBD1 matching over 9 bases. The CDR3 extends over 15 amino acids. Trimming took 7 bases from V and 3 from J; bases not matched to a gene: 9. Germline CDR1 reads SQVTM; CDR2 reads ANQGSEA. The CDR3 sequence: CSGGTGQKDTGELFF. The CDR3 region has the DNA TGCAGCGGGGGGACAGGGCAAAAAGACACCGGGGAGCTGTTTTTT.

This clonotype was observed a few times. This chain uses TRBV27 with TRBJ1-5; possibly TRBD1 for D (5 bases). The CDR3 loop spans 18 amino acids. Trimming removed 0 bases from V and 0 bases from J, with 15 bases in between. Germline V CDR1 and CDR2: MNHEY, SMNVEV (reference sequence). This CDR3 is CASSLSGTLPDSNQPQHF. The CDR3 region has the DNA TGTGCCAGCAGTTTATCAGGGACCCTACCCGATAGCAATCAGCCCCAGCATTTT.

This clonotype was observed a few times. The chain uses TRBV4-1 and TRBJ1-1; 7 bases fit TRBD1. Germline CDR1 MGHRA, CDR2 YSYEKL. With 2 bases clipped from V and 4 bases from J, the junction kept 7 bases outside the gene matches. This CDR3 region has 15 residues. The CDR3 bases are TGCGCCAGCAGCCAACCAACAGGGGTTGGCACTGAAGCTTTCTTT. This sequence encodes CASSQPTGVGTEAFF.

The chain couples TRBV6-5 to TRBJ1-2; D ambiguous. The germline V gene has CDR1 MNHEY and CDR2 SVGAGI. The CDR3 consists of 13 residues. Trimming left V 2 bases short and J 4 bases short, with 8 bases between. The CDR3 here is CASSYAGSYGYTF. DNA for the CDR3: TGTGCCAGCAGTTACGCCGGATCCTATGGCTACACCTTC.

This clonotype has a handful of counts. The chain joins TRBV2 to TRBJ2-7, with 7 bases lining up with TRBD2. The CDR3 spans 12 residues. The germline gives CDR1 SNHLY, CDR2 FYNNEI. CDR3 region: CASSERGRLAPV. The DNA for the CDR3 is TGTGCCAGCAGTGAAAGGGGAAGACTAGCACCGGTC.

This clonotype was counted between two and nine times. Here the CDR3 DNA reads TGTGCCAGCAGCCACGCAAGGGACAGGGCGTCCTACGAGCAGTACGTC. Translating gives CASSHARDRASYEQYV. The rearrangement joins TRBV6-2 or TRBV6-3 to TRBJ2-7; 9 nucleotides line up with TRBD1. This CDR3 is built from 16 residues. V lost 6 bases, J lost 1 base, and 10 bases stayed unmatched. CDR1 is MNHEY and CDR2 is SVGEGT in the germline V gene.

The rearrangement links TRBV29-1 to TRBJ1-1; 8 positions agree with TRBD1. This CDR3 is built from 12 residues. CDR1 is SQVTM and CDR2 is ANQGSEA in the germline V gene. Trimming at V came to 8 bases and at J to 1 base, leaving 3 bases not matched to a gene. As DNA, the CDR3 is TGCAGCTCGGACAGGGAGAACACTGAAGCTTTCTTT. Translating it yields CSSDRENTEAFF.

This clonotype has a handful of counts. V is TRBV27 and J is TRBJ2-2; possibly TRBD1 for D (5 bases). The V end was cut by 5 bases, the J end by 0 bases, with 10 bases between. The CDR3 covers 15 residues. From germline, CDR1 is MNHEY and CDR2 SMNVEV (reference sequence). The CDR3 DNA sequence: TGTGCCAGCAGTACCCAGGGTCCGAACACCGGGGAGCTGTTTTTT. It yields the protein CASSTQGPNTGELFF.

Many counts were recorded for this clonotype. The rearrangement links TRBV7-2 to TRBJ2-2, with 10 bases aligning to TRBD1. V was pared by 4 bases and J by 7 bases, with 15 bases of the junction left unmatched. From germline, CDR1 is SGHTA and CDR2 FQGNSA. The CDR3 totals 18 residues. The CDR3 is CASSSQAWGQGRGGELFF. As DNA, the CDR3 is TGTGCCAGCAGCTCGCAGGCTTGGGGACAGGGGAGGGGCGGGGAGCTGTTTTTT.

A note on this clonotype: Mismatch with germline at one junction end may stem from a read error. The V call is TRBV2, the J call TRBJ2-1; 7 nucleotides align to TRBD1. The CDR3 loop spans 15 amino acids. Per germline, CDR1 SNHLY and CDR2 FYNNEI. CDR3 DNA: TGTGCCAGCAGGCCCCGGGACAGAGATTTCAATGAGCAGTTTTTC. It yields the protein CASRPRDRDFNEQFF.

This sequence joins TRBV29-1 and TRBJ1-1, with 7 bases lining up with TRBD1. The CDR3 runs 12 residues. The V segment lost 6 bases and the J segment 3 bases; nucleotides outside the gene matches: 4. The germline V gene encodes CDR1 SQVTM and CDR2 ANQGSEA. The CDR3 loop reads CSVLDRHTEAFF. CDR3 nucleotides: TGCAGCGTCTTGGACAGGCACACTGAAGCTTTCTTT.

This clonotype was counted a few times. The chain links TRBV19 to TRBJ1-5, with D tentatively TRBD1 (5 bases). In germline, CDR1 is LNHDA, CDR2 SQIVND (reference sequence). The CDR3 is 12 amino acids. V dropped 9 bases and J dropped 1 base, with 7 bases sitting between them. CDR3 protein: CASRDSNQPQHF. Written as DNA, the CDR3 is TGTGCCAGCCGGGACAGCAATCAGCCCCAGCATTTT.

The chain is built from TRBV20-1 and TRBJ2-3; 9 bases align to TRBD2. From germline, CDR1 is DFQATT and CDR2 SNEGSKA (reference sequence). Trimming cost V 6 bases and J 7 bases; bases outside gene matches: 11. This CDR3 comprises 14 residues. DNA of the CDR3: TGCAGTGCCCCTAGCGGGGAGACGAGGAATACGCAGTATTTT. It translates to CSAPSGETRNTQYF.

CDR3 sequence reads: CASSATGGGETQYF. The DNA for the CDR3 is TGTGCCAGCAGTGCCACAGGGGGTGGAGAGACCCAGTACTTC. This rearrangement joins TRBV27 to TRBJ2-5, with 8 positions matching TRBD1. Germline CDR1 is MNHEY and CDR2 is SMNVEV (reference sequence). The length of the CDR3 is 14 residues. The junction had 6 bases not matched to a gene; V was cut back by 5 bases and J by 4 bases.

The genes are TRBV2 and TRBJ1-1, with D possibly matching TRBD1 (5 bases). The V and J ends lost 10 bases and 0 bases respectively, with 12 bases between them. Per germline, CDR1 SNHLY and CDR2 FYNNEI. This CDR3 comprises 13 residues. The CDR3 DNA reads TGTGCCACACTGGGGGGTCTGAACACTGAAGCTTTCTTT. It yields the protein CATLGGLNTEAFF.

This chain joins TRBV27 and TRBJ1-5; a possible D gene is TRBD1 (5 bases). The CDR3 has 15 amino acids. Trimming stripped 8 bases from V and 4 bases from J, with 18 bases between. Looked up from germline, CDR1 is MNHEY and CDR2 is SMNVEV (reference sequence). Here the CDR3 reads CASGSTGLMNQPQHF. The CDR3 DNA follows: TGTGCCAGCGGTTCAACGGGACTCATGAATCAGCCCCAGCATTTT.

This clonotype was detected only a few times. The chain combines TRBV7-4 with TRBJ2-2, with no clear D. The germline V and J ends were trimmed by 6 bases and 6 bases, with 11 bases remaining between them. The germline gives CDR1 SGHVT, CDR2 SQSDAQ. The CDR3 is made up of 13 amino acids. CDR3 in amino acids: CASSFTAAGELFF. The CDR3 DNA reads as TGTGCCAGCAGTTTTACCGCCGCCGGGGAGCTGTTTTTT.

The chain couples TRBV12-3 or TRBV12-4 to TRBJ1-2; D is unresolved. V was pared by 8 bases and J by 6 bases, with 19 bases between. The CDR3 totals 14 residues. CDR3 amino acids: CASCLLGFGNGYTF. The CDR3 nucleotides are TGTGCCAGCTGCTTATTGGGGTTTGGGAATGGCTACACCTTC.

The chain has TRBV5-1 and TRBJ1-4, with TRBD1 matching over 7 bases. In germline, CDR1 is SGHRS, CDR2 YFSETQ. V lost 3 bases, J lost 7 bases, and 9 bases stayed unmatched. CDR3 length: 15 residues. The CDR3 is CASSYGTVEGEKLFF. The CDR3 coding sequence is TGCGCCAGCAGCTATGGGACAGTGGAGGGTGAAAAACTGTTTTTT.

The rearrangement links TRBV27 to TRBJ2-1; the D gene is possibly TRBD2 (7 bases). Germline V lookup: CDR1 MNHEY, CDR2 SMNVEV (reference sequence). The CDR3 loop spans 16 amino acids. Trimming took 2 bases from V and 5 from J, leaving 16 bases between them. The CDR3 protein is CASSLIGGGANNEQFF. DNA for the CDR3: TGTGCCAGCAGTTTAATCGGCGGGGGCGCCAACAATGAGCAGTTCTTC.

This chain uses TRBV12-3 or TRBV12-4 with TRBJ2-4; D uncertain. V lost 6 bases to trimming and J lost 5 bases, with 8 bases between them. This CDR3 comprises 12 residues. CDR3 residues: CASRARENIQYF. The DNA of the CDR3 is TGTGCCAGCAGGGCTCGGGAAAACATTCAGTACTTC.

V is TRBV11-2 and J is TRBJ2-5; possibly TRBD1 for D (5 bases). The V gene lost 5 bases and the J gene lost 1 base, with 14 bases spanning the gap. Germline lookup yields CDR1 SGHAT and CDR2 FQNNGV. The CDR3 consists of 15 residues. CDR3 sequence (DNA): TGTGCCAGCAGCGCCGAAGACAGCTTCCAAGAGACCCAGTACTTC. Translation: CASSAEDSFQETQYF.

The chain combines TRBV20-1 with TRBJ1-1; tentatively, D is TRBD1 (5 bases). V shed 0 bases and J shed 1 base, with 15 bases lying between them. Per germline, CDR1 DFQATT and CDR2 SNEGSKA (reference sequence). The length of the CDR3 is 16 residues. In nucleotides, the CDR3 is TGCAGTGCTAGAGATCTTAAGGGACCGCCGAACACTGAAGCTTTCTTT. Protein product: CSARDLKGPPNTEAFF.

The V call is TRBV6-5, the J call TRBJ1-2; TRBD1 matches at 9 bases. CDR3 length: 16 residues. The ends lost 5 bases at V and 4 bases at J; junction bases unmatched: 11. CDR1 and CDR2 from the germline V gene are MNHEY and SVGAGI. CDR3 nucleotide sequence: TGTGCCAGCAGTACGACGGGACAGGGTCATATCTATGGCTACACCTTC. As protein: CASSTTGQGHIYGYTF.

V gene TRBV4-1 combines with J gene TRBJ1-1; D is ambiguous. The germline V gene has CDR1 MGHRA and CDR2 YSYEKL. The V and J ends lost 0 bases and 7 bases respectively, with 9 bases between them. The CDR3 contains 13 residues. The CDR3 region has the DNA TGCGCCAGCAGCCAAGAAGAAAGCATTGAAGCTTTCTTT. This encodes CASSQEESIEAFF.